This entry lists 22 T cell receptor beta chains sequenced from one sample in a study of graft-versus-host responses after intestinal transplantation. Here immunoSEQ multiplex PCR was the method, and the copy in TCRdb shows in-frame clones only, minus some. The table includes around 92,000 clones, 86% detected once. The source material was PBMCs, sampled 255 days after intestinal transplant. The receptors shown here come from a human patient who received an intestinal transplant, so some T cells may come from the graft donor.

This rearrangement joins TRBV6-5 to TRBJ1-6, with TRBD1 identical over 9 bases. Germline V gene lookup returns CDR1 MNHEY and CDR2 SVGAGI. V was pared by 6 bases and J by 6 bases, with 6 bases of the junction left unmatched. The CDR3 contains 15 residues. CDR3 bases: TGTGCCAGCAGAGGACAGGGGACGGTTAATTCACCCCTCCACTTT. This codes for CASRGQGTVNSPLHF.

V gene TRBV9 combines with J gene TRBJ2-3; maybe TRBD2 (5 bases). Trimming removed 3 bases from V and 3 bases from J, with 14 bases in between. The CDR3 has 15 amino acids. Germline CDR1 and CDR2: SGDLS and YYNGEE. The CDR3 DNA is TGTGCCAGCAGCGCCGGACTTACTCCTACAGATACGCAGTATTTT. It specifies CASSAGLTPTDTQYF.

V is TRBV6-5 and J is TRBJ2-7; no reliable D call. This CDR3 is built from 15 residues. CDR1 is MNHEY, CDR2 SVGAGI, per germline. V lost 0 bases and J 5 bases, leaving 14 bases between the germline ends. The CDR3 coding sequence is TGTGCCAGCAGTTACTCGCAGGACCGGAACGACGAGCAGTACTTC. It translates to CASSYSQDRNDEQYF.

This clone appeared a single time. The DNA of the CDR3 is TGTGCCAGCAGCCCCACGTTAGGGCAGGGCCTCAACTATGGCTACACCTTC. Translated, it gives CASSPTLGQGLNYGYTF. The chain is built from TRBV7-9 and TRBJ1-2; D is perhaps TRBD1 (5 bases). The CDR3 is 17 amino acids. The germline V and J ends were trimmed by 5 bases and 2 bases, with 21 bases remaining between them. CDR1 is SEHNR, CDR2 FQNEAQ, per germline (reference sequence).

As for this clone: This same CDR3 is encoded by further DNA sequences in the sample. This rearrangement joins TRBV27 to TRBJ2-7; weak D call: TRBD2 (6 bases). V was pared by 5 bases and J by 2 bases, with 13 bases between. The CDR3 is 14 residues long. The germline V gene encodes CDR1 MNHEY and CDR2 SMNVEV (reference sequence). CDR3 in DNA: TGTGCCAGCAGTCTATACGGGGGACCCTACGAGCAGTACTTC. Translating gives CASSLYGGPYEQYF.

The CDR3 bases are TGCGCCAGCAGTGAATTAGTGAGCTATGGCTACACCTTC. Translating gives CASSELVSYGYTF. The chain couples TRBV10-2 to TRBJ1-2; D remains ambiguous. V was cut by 3 bases and J by 4 bases, with 9 bases left in between. The CDR3 runs 13 residues. Germline lookup yields CDR1 WSHSY and CDR2 SAAADI.

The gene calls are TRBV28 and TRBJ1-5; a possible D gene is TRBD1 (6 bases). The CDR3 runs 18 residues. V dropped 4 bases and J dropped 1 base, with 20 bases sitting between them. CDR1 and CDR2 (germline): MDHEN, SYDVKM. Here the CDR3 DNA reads TGTGCCAGCAGTTCCGGACAGCCCCGTGGCCTCAGCAATCAGCCCCAGCATTTT. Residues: CASSSGQPRGLSNQPQHF. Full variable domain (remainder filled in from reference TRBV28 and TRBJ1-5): DVKVTQSSRYLVKRTGEKVFLECVQDMDHENMFWYRQDPGLGLRLIYFSYDVKMKEKGDIPEGYSVSREKKERFSLILESASTNQTSMYLCASSSGQPRGLSNQPQHFGDGTRLSIL.

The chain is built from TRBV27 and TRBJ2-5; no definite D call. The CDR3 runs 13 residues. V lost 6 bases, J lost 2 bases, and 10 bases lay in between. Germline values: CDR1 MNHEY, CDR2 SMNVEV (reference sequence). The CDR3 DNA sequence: TGTGCCAGCAGGGCCGGGTTTCAAGAGACCCAGTACTTC. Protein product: CASRAGFQETQYF.

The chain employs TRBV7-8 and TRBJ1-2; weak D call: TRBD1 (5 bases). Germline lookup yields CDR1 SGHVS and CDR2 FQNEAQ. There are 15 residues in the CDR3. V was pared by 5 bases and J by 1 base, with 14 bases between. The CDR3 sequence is CASSPTGPSNYGYTF. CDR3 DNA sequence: TGTGCCAGCAGCCCAACGGGACCGAGTAACTATGGCTACACCTTC.

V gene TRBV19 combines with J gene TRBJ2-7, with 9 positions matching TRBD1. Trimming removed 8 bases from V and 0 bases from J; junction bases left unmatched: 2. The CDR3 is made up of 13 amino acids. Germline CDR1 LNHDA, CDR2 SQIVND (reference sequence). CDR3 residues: CASGQGNSYEQYF. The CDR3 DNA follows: TGTGCCAGTGGACAGGGGAACTCCTACGAGCAGTACTTC. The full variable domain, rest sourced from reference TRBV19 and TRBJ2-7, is DGGITQSPKYLFRKEGQNVTLSCEQNLNHDAMYWYRQDPGQGLRLIYYSQIVNDFQKGDIAEGYSVSREKKESFPLTVTSAQKNPTAFYLCASGQGNSYEQYFGPGTRLTVT.

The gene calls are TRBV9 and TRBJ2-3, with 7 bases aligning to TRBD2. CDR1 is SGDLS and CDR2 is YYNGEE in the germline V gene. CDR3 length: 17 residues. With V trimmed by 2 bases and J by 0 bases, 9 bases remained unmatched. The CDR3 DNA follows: TGTGCCAGCAGCGTTTCCCTAGCGGAAATTAGCACAGATACGCAGTATTTT. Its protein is CASSVSLAEISTDTQYF.

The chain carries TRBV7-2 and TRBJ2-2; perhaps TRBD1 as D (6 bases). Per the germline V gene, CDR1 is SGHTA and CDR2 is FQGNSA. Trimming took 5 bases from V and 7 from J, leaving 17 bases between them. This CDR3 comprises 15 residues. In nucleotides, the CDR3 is TGTGCCAGCAGCAAGAACCCAGGGGCTAACGGGGAGCTGTTTTTT. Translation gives CASSKNPGANGELFF. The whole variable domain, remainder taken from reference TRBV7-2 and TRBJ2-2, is GAGVSQSPSNKVTEKGKDVELRCDPISGHTALYWYRQSLGQGLEFLIYFQGNSAPDKSGLPSDRFSAERTGGSVSTLTIQRTQQEDSAVYLCASSKNPGANGELFFGEGSRLTVL.

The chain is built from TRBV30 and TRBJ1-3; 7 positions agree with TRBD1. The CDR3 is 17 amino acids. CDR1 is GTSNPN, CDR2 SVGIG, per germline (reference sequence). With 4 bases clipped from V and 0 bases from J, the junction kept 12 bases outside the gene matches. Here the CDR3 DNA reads TGTGCCTGGACTGTTGGGCCGGGACAGAGCTCTGGAAACACCATATATTTT. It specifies CAWTVGPGQSSGNTIYF.

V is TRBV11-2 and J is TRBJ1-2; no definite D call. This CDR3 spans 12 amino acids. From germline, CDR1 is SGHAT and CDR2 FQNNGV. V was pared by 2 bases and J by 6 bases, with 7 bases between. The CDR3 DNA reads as TGTGCCAGCAGCTTACGAGGGAATGGCTACACCTTC. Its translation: CASSLRGNGYTF.

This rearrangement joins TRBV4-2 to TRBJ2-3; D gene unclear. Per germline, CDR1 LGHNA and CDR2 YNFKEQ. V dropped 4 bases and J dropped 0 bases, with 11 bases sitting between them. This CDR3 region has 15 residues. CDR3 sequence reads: CASSRYSSSTDTQYF. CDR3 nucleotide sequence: TGTGCCAGCAGCCGATACAGTTCTAGCACAGATACGCAGTATTTT.

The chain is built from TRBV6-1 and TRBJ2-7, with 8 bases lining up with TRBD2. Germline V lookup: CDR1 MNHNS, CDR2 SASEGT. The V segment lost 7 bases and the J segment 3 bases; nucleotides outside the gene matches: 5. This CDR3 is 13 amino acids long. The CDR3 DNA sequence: TGTGCCAGCATGACGGGAGGGGGCTACGAGCAGTACTTC. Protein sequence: CASMTGGGYEQYF.

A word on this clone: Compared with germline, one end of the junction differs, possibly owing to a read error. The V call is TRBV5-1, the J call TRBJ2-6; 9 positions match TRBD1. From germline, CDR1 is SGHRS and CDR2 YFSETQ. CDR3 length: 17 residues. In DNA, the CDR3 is TGCGCCAGCAGCCCTGACAGGGGGAACTCTGGGGCCAACGTCCCGACTTTC. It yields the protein CASSPDRGNSGANVPTF.

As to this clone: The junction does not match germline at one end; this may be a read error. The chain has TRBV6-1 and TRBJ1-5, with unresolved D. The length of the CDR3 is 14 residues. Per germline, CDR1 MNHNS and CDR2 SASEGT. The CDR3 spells CASSPLNSNQPRHF. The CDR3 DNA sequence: TGTGCCAGCAGTCCGCTTAATAGCAATCAGCCCCGGCATTTT.

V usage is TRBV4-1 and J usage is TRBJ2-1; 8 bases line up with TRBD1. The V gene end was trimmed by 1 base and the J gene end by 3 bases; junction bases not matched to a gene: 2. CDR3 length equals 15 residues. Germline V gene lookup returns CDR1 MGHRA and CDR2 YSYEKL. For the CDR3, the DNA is TGCGCCAGCAGCCAAGCAGGGGGCAACTACAATGAGCAGTTCTTC. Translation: CASSQAGGNYNEQFF.

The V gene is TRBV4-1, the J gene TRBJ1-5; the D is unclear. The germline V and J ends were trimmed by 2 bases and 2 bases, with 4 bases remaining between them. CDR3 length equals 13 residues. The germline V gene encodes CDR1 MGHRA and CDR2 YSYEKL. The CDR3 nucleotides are TGCGCCAGCAGCCAAAATGGCAATCAGCCCCAGCATTTT. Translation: CASSQNGNQPQHF.

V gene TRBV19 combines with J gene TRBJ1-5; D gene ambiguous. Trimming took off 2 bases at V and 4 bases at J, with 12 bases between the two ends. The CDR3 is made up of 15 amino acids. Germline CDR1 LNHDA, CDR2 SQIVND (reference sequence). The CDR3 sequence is CASSITGQANQPQHF. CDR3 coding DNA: TGTGCCAGTAGTATAACCGGGCAGGCGAATCAGCCCCAGCATTTT.

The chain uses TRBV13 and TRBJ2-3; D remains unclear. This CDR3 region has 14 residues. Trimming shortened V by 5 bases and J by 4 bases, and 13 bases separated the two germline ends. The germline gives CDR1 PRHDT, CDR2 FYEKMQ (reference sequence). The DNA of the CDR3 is TGTGCCAGCAGCGCGCGCAGATTCCCAGATACGCAGTATTTT. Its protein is CASSARRFPDTQYF.